Detailed here is one TCR beta chain. The table lists this clonotype with a few counts. Its cognate antigen has yet to be identified. Base qualities are missing; no much larger clone stands one base away. The sample belongs to a study of T-cell reconstitution after alpha-beta-depleted transplantation in children (dated by TCRdb to 2015 to 2016). Notes on the research overall: T-cell immune reconstitution after TCRalphabeta/CD19-depleted allogeneic hematopoietic cell transplantation in children was quantitatively tracked in the study by means of TCR repertoire profiling.

To prepare the library, PCR was applied. TCRdb names Illumina HiSeq 2500 as the instrument used. TCR libraries were prepared with molecular barcoding, using unique molecular identifiers to normalize TCRbeta repertoire quantification. Starting from the raw public reads, TCRdb applied fastp trimming at Q25, assembled clones with MiXCR and retained in-frame beta chains. Each record represents a unique CDR3 protein, reported with the most common genes and DNA among its rows. The table for this sample lists 190,000 or so distinct CDR3 sequences; just under 6.5% of them were counted only once. Approximately 4.1% of the sample is taken by the ten largest. The meaning of the sample's treatment or condition label: allogeneic hematopoietic cell transplantation with graft depleted of TCRalphabeta T cells and CD19 B cells. The children who served as transplant recipients had been given grafts of TCRalphabeta/CD19-depleted allogeneic hematopoietic cells.

Compared with germline, V lacks 5 bases and J lacks 3 bases; bases without a gene match: 13. CDR1 and CDR2 are read off the germline V gene (reference sequence) as LNHNV and YYDKDF. The CDR3 holds 16 amino acids from the cysteine to the phenylalanine. This entry keeps only the CDR3 DNA: 48 bases, framed from base 1. What the authors observed across the whole study: About two months after transplant, the apparently early recovery of alphabetaT-cell counts reportedly depended on just several hundred clones that had expanded rapidly and came from non-depleted graft cells. Hyperexpanded clone frequencies declined over subsequent months; after one year, T-cell counts and TCRbeta diversity were mostly attributed to newly produced T cells. In some patients, the high TCRbeta diversity seen at day 60 was put down to recipient T cells and intrathymic progenitors that had survived conditioning.

The sample consisted of PBMCs, taken before TCRalphabeta/CD19-depleted stem cell transplant. The source of this sequence is a girl under two years old with combined immunodeficiency, due to receive a stem cell transplant. The V and J segments used are TRBV15 and TRBJ2-7; 7 central bases correspond to TRBD2. The CDR3 region has the sequence CATSGPGLDIIYEQYF. Read as DNA, the sequence is TGTGCCACCAGCGGGCCCGGACTAGACATCATCTACGAGCAGTACTTC.